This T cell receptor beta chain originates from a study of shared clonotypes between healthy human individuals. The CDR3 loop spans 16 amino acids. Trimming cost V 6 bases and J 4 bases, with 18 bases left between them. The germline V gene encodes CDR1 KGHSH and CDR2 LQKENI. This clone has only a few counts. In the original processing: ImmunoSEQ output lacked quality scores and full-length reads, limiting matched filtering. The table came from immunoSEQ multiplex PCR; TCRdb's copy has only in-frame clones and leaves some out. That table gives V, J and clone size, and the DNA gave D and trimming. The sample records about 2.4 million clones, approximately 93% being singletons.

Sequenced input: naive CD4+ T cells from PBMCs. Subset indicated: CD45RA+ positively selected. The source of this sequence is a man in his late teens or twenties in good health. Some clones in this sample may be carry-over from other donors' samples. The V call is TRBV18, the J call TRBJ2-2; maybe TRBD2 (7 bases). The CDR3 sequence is CASSTRGGPSTGELFF. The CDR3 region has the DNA TGTGCCAGCTCCACCAGGGGAGGGCCTAGCACCGGGGAGCTGTTTTTT.